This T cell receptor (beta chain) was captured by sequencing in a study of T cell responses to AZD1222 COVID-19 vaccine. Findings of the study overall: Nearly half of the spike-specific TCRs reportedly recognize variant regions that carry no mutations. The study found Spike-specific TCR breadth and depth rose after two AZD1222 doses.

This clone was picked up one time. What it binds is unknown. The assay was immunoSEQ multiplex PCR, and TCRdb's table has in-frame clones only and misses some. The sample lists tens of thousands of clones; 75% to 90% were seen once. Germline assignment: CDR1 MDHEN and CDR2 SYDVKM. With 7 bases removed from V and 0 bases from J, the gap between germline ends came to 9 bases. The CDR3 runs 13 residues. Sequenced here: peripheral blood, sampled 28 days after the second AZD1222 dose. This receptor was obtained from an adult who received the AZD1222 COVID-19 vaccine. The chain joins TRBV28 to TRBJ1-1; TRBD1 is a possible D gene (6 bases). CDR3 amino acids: CASKRGMNTEAFF. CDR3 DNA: TGTGCCAGCAAGAGGGGGATGAACACTGAAGCTTTCTTT.